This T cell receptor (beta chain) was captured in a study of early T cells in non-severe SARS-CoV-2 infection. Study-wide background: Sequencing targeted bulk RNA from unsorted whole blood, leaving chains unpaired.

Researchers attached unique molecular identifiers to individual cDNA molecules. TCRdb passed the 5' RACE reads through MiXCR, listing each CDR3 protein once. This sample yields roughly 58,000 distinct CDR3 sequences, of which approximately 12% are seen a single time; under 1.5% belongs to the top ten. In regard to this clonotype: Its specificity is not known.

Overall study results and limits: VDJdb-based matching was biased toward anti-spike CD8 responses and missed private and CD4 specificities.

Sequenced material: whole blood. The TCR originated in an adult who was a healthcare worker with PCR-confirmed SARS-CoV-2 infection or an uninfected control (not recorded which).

CDR3 residues: CASSYIYGYTF. In nucleotides, the CDR3 is TGTGCCAGTAGTTATATCTATGGCTACACCTTC. This chain connects TRBV19 to TRBJ1-2, with D hard to call. V lost 5 bases and J lost 4, with 5 bases in between. Germline CDR1 LNHDA, CDR2 SQIVND (reference sequence). The CDR3 loop spans 11 amino acids.